These 5 T cell receptor beta chains originate from one sample sequenced in a study of blood T cells in healthy people across ages. Using a J-beta primer mix together with a sample-barcoded 5' primer, a second PCR was run for roughly 6 to 12 cycles. MiXCR was run by TCRdb on the 5' RACE reads, yielding one entry per CDR3 protein. The table includes 920,000 or so distinct CDR3 sequences, more than 40% detected once. Sequenced sample: blood. The source is an older woman in good health.

The chain links TRBV5-6 to TRBJ2-3; D might be TRBD1 (6 bases). Germline V gives CDR1 SGHDT, CDR2 YYEEEE. The ends were cut back, 4 bases at V and 8 bases at J, with 17 bases in the middle. This CDR3 contains 14 residues. The CDR3 spells CASSPYSVQGTQYF. The CDR3 nucleotides read TGTGCCAGCAGCCCGTACTCAGTACAGGGTACGCAGTATTTT. Full variable domain (remainder filled in from reference TRBV5-6 and TRBJ2-3): DAGVTQSPTHLIKTRGQQVTLRCSPKSGHDTVSWYQQALGQGPQFIFQYYEEEERQRGNFPDRFSGHQFPNYSSELNVNALLLGDSALYLCASSPYSVQGTQYFGPGTRLTVL.

This clonotype was seen a handful of times. This chain uses TRBV3-1 with TRBJ1-1, with no clear D. The V gene lost 7 bases and the J gene lost 1 base, with 4 bases spanning the gap. Germline loops: CDR1 LGHDT, CDR2 YNNKEL (reference sequence). CDR3 length: 11 amino acids. This CDR3 is CASIGNTEAFF. The CDR3 nucleotides are TGTGCCAGCATTGGGAACACTGAAGCTTTCTTT.

The chain combines TRBV7-9 with TRBJ2-5; TRBD2 might be the D (6 bases). V gave up 11 bases and J gave up 2 bases, with 12 bases separating them. CDR3 length: 12 residues. CDR1 and CDR2 from the germline V gene are SEHNR and FQNEAQ (reference sequence). The CDR3 nucleotides are TGTGCCTCCGGCGGGACTCAAGAGACCCAGTACTTC. Its translation: CASGGTQETQYF.

DNA for the CDR3: TGTGCCAGCAGCGCACTAGCGGGAGTTTCCGAGCAGTACTTC. This encodes CASSALAGVSEQYF. V usage is TRBV7-3 and J usage is TRBJ2-7; 11 bases agree with TRBD2. The CDR3 length is 14 residues. Trimming at V came to 5 bases and at J to 6 bases, leaving 6 bases not matched to a gene. CDR1 SGHTA and CDR2 FQGTGA come from the germline V gene.

This clonotype was detected only a few times. The chain has TRBV7-8 and TRBJ1-5; 9 bases agree with TRBD1. The germline gives CDR1 SGHVS, CDR2 FQNEAQ. V was pared by 5 bases and J by 4 bases, with 3 bases of the junction left unmatched. This CDR3 contains 14 residues. In nucleotides, the CDR3 is TGTGCCAGCAGCCGGACAGGGGAAAATCAGCCCCAGCATTTT. Protein product: CASSRTGENQPQHF.